The 10 T cell receptor beta chains below come from one sample, sequenced in a study of patients and donors after allogeneic stem cell transplantation. TCRdb recomputed calls from the RT-PCR reads with MiXCR, one row per CDR3 protein. The table shows roughly 180,000 distinct CDR3 sequences, with 40% to 45% occurring only once. Sequences were obtained from blood, either unsorted or a sorted T cell fraction (not recorded which). These receptors were taken from a human donor who was either an allogeneic HSCT recipient or a stem cell or donor lymphocyte infusion donor (not recorded which). It is not recorded whose cells these are; they may come from a transplant donor.

This chain links TRBV10-3 with TRBJ1-5, with D perhaps TRBD1 (5 bases). V was clipped by 2 bases and J by 5 bases, with 10 bases between them. Germline V gene sequence: CDR1 ENHRY, CDR2 SYGVKD. This CDR3 is built from 14 residues. The CDR3 bases are TGTGCCATCAGTGAGGGAAAGGGGCATCAGCCCCAGCATTTT. Residues: CAISEGKGHQPQHF.

V is TRBV5-5 and J is TRBJ2-1, with TRBD2 as a possible D gene (5 bases). This CDR3 spans 15 amino acids. Trimming took off 0 bases at V and 5 bases at J, with 12 bases between the two ends. Germline CDR1 SGHKS, CDR2 YYEKEE (reference sequence). The CDR3 reads CASSLDDYLHNEQFF. In nucleotides, the CDR3 is TGTGCCAGCAGCTTGGATGACTACCTCCACAATGAGCAGTTCTTC.

The chain carries TRBV29-1 and TRBJ2-7; D gene uncertain. The CDR3 is 14 amino acids. CDR1 is SQVTM and CDR2 is ANQGSEA in the germline V gene. V was clipped by 7 bases and J by 3 bases, with 19 bases between them. CDR3 protein: CSAGPSSWVYEQYF. The CDR3 nucleotides read TGCAGCGCCGGACCCTCTTCTTGGGTCTACGAGCAGTACTTC.

CDR3 DNA sequence: TGTGCCAGCAGGAAAGCTAGCGGGAGGGCCGATGAGCAGTTCTTC. Amino acids: CASRKASGRADEQFF. The chain uses TRBV12-3 or TRBV12-4 and TRBJ2-1; TRBD2 matches 12 bases. There are 15 residues in the CDR3. V shed 6 bases and J 8 bases; nucleotides not matched to a gene: 8.

This chain joins TRBV5-1 and TRBJ1-1; a weak D match, TRBD1 (6 bases). Trimming shortened V by 4 bases and J by 0 bases, and 13 bases separated the two germline ends. CDR3 length: 15 residues. Germline lookup yields CDR1 SGHRS and CDR2 YFSETQ. The CDR3 DNA follows: TGCGCCAGCAGCCACCAAGGACAGATGAACACTGAAGCTTTCTTT. As protein: CASSHQGQMNTEAFF.

V usage is TRBV27 and J usage is TRBJ2-3; D is unresolved. Trimming took 3 bases from V and 0 from J, leaving 16 bases between them. Looked up from germline, CDR1 is MNHEY and CDR2 is SMNVEV (reference sequence). The CDR3 loop spans 17 amino acids. In DNA, the CDR3 is TGTGCCAGCAGTTTTTTATGGGGTGGGATAAGCACAGATACGCAGTATTTT. This sequence encodes CASSFLWGGISTDTQYF.

This clonotype was seen only a few times. This chain connects TRBV5-5 to TRBJ1-2; TRBD1 aligns across 8 bases. After removal of 1 base from V and 2 bases from J, the junction contained 4 bases not matched to a gene. CDR3 length equals 15 residues. The V gene's germline CDR1 is SGHKS and CDR2 YYEKEE (reference sequence). The DNA of the CDR3 is TGTGCCAGCAGCTTGCAGGGACAGGCGAACTATGGCTACACCTTC. This gives the protein CASSLQGQANYGYTF.

This clonotype was found a few times. The rearrangement links TRBV5-1 to TRBJ2-3; D is possibly TRBD2 (6 bases). CDR1 and CDR2 from the germline V gene are SGHRS and YFSETQ. The CDR3 length is 17 residues. V lost 3 bases and J lost 4, with 21 bases in between. The CDR3 reads CASSSVFGSPGADTQYF. DNA of the CDR3: TGCGCCAGCAGCTCGGTGTTCGGATCTCCGGGAGCAGATACGCAGTATTTT.

V gene TRBV27 combines with J gene TRBJ2-1; D remains ambiguous. V dropped 5 bases and J dropped 8 bases, with 19 bases sitting between them. The CDR3 has 15 amino acids. CDR1 and CDR2 from the germline V gene are MNHEY and SMNVEV (reference sequence). CDR3 amino acids: CASSTYSGLEHEQFF. In DNA form, the CDR3 reads TGTGCCAGCAGTACTTACTCCGGGTTGGAACATGAGCAGTTCTTC.

This clonotype was seen a handful of times. The V gene is TRBV30, the J gene TRBJ1-2; D call uncertain. This CDR3 region has 16 residues. Trimming removed 0 bases from V and 3 bases from J, with 17 bases in between. The germline CDR1 and CDR2 sequences are GTSNPN and SVGIG (reference sequence). CDR3 DNA: TGTGCCTGGAGTGTAAAAGCAAGGAGAGAATACTATGGCTACACCTTC. Translation gives CAWSVKARREYYGYTF.